A single sample is the source of the 2 T cell receptor beta chains below, sequenced in a study of CD8+ T cells in alopecia areata. Sequencing used cDNA as its template, made by extracting RNA and reverse transcribing it. Profiling relied on immunoSEQ multiplex PCR, and the TCRdb table lists in-frame clones only, not all of them. Counted here are approximately 140,000 clones, around 87% occurring once; the ten biggest clones make up about 16%. The sequencing used CD8+ T cells sorted from blood, collected at week 0. The receptors stem from a human donor with alopecia areata.

This chain links TRBV29-1 with TRBJ1-1, with a weak D call TRBD1 (6 bases). The CDR3 covers 13 residues. Germline V gives CDR1 SQVTM, CDR2 ANQGSEA. With 5 bases removed from V and 0 bases from J, the gap between germline ends came to 10 bases. CDR3 protein: CSVWDTMNTEAFF. The CDR3 nucleotides are TGCAGCGTTTGGGACACGATGAACACTGAAGCTTTCTTT. The full variable domain, its missing parts supplied by reference TRBV29-1 and TRBJ1-1, is SAVISQKPSRDICQRGTSLTIQCQVDSQVTMMFWYRQQPGQSLTLIATANQGSEATYESGFVIDKFPISRPNLTFSTLTVSNMSPEDSSIYLCSVWDTMNTEAFFGQGTRLTVV.

In its sample, this clone was seen a few times. The V call is TRBV29-1, the J call TRBJ2-1; D remains ambiguous. CDR3 length: 14 amino acids. V was pared by 6 bases and J by 3 bases, with 15 bases between. Germline CDR1 SQVTM, CDR2 ANQGSEA. This CDR3 reads CSVVTPPHYNEQFF. CDR3 nucleotide sequence: TGCAGCGTGGTTACTCCCCCTCACTACAATGAGCAGTTCTTC.